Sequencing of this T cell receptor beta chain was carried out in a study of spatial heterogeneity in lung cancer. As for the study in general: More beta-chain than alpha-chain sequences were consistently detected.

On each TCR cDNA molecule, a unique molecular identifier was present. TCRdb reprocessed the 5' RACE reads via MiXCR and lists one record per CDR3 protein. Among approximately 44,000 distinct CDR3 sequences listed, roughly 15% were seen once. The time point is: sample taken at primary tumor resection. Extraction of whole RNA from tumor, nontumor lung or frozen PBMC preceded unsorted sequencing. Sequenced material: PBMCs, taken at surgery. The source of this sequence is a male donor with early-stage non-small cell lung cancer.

In DNA form, the CDR3 reads TGTGCCAGCTCACCATTGGGTACGAACACTGAAGCTTTCTTT. It yields the protein CASSPLGTNTEAFF. The genes are TRBV18 and TRBJ1-1; no firm D call. CDR3 length equals 14 residues. Germline CDR1 and CDR2: KGHSH and LQKENI. V lost 2 bases and J 1 base, leaving 8 bases between the germline ends.